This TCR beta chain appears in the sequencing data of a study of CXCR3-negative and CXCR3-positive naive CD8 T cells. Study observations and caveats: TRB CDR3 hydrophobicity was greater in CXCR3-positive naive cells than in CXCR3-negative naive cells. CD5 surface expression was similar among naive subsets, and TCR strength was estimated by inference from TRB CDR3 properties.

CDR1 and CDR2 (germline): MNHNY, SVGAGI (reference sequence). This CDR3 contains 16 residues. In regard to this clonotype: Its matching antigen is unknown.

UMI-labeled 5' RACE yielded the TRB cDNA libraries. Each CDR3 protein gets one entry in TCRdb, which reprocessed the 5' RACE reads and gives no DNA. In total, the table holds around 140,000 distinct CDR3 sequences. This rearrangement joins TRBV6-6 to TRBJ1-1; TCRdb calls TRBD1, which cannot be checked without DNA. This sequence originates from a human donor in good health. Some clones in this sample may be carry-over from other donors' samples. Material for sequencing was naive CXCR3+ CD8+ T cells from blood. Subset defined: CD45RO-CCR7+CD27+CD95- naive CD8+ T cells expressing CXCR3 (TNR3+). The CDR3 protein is CASSLPNDRVEDEAFF.